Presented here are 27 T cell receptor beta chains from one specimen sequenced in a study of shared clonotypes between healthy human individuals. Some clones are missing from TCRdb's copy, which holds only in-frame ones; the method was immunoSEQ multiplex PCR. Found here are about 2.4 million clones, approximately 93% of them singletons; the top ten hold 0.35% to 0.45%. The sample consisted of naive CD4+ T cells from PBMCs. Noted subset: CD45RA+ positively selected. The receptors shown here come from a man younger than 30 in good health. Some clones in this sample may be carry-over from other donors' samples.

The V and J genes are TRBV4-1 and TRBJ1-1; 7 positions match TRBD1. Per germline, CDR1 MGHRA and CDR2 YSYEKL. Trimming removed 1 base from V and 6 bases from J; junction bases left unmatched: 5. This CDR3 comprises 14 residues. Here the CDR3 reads CASSQVQGFAEAFF. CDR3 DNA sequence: TGCGCCAGCAGCCAAGTACAGGGGTTCGCTGAAGCTTTCTTT.

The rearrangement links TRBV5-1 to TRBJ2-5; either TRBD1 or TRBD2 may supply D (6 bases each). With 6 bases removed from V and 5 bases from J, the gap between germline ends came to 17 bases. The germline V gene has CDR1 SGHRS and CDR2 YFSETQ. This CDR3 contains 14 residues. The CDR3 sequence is CASTGNLGGETQYF. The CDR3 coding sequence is TGCGCCAGCACGGGTAACTTGGGGGGCGAGACCCAGTACTTC.

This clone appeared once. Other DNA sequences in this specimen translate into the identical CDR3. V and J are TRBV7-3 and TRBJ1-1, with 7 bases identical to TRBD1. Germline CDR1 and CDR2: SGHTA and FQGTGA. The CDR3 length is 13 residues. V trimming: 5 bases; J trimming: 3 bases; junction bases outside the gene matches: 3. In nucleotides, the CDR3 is TGTGCCAGCAGCCTACAGGGGTACACTGAAGCTTTCTTT. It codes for CASSLQGYTEAFF.

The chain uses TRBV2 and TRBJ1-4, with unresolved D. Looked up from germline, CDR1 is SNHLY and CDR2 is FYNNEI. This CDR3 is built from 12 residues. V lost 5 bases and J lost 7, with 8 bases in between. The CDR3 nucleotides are TGTGCCAGCAGTTTTCTCGGTGAAAAACTGTTTTTT. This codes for CASSFLGEKLFF.

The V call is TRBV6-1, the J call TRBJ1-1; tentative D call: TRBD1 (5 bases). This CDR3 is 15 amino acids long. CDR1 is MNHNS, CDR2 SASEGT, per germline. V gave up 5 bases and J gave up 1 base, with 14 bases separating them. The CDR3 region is CASSSHRDGNTEAFF. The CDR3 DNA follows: TGTGCCAGCAGTTCCCACCGGGACGGGAACACTGAAGCTTTCTTT.

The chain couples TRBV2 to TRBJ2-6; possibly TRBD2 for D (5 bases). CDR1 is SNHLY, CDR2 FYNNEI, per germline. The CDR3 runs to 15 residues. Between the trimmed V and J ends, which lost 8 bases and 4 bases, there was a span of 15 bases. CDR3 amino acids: CASGSRARGANVLTF. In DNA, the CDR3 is TGTGCCAGCGGTTCGAGGGCGCGAGGGGCCAACGTCCTGACTTTC.

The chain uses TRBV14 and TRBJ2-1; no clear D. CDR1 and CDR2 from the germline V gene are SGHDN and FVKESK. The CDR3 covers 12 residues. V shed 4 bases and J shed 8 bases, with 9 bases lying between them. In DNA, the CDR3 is TGTGCCAGCAGCCCTGTCACCGATGAGCAGTTCTTC. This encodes CASSPVTDEQFF.

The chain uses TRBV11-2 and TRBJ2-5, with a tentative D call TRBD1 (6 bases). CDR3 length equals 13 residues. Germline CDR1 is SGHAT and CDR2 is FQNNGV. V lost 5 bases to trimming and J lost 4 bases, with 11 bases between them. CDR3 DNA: TGTGCCAGCAGCAAGGGACACGGAGAGACCCAGTACTTC. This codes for CASSKGHGETQYF.

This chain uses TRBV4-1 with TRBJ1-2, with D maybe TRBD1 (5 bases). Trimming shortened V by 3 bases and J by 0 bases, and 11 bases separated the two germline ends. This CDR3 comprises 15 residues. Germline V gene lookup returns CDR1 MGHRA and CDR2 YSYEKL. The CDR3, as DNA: TGCGCCAGCAGCCAGAGAGAGACAGCTAACTATGGCTACACCTTC. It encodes CASSQRETANYGYTF.

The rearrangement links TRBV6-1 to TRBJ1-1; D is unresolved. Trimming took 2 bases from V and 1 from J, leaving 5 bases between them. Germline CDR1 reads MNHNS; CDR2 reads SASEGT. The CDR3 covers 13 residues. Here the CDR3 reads CASSELQNTEAFF. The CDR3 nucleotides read TGTGCCAGCAGTGAACTCCAGAACACTGAAGCTTTCTTT.

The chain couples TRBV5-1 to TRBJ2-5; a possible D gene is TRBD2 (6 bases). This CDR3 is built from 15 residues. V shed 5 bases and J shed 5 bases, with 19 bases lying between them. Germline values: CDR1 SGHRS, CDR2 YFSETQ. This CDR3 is CASRPGVGDWETQYF. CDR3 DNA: TGCGCCAGCAGGCCGGGGGTTGGCGATTGGGAGACCCAGTACTTC.

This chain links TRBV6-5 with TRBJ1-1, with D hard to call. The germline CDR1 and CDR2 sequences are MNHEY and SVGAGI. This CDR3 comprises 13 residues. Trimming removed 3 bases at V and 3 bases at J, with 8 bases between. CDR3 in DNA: TGTGCCAGCAGTTATTTCTCCCACACTGAAGCTTTCTTT. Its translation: CASSYFSHTEAFF.

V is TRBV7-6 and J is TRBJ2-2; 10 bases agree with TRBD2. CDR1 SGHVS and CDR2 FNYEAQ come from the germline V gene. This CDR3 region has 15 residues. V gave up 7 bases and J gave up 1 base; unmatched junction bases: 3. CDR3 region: CASTSSGGNTGELFF. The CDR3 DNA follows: TGTGCCAGCACCTCTAGCGGGGGGAACACCGGGGAGCTGTTTTTT.

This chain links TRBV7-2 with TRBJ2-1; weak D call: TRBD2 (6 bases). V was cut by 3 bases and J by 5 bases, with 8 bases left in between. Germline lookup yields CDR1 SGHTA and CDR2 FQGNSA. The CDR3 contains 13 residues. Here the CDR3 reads CASSFAGNNEQFF. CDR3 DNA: TGTGCCAGCAGCTTTGCGGGGAACAATGAGCAGTTCTTC.

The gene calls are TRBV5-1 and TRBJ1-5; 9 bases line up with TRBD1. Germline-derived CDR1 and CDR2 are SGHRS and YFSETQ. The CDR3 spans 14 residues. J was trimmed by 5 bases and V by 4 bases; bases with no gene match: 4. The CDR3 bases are TGCGCCAGCAGCGAACAGGGGGCGGATCAGCCCCAGCATTTT. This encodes CASSEQGADQPQHF.

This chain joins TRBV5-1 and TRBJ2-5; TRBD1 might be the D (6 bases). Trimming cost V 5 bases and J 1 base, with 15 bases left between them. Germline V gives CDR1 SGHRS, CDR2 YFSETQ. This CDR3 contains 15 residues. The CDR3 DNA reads TGCGCCAGCAGGCCTATAGCAGGGGCCCAAGAGACCCAGTACTTC. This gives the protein CASRPIAGAQETQYF.

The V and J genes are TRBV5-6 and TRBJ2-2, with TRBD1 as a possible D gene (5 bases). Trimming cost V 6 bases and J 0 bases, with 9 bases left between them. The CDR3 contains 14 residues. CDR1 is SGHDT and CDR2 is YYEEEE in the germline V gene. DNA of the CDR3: TGTGCCAGCAACTGGGGCCCGAACACCGGGGAGCTGTTTTTT. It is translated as CASNWGPNTGELFF.

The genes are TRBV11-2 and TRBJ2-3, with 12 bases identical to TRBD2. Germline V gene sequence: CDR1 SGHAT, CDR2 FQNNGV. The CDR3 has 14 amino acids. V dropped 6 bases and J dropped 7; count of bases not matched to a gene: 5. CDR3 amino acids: CASRTSGRRNTQYF. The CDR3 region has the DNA TGTGCCAGCAGAACTAGCGGGAGGAGGAATACGCAGTATTTT.

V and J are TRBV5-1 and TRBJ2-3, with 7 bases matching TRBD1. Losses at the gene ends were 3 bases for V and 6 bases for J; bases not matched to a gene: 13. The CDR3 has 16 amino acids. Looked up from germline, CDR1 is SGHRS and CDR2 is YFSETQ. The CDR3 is CASSWAGTEQRDTQYF. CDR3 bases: TGCGCCAGCAGCTGGGCCGGGACAGAGCAGCGGGATACGCAGTATTTT.

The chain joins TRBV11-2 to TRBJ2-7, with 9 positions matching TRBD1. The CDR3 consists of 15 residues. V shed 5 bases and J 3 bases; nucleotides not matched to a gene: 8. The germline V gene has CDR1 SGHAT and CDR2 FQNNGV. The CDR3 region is CASSQRRTGDYEQYF. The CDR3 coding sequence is TGTGCCAGCAGCCAACGGAGGACAGGGGACTACGAGCAGTACTTC.

The CDR3 sequence: CASSGGRNYGYTF. The CDR3 DNA reads as TGTGCCAGTAGTGGAGGGCGCAACTATGGCTACACCTTC. The V gene is TRBV19, the J gene TRBJ1-2; D is unclear. Germline values: CDR1 LNHDA, CDR2 SQIVND (reference sequence). CDR3 length: 13 amino acids. V dropped 5 bases and J dropped 2 bases, with 9 bases sitting between them. The full variable domain, completed using reference TRBV19 and TRBJ1-2, is DGGITQSPKYLFRKEGQNVTLSCEQNLNHDAMYWYRQDPGQGLRLIYYSQIVNDFQKGDIAEGYSVSREKKESFPLTVTSAQKNPTAFYLCASSGGRNYGYTFGSGTRLTVV.

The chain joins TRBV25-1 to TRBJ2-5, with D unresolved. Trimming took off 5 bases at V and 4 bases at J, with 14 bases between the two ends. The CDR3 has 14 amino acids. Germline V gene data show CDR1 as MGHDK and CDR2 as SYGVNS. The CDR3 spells CASSFSGQRETQYF. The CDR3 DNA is TGTGCCAGCAGTTTTTCCGGGCAGAGAGAGACCCAGTACTTC. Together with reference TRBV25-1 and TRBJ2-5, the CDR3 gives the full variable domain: EADIYQTPRYLVIGTGKKITLECSQTMGHDKMYWYQQDPGMELHLIHYSYGVNSTEKGDLSSESTVSRIRTEHFPLTLESARPSHTSQYLCASSFSGQRETQYFGPGTRLLVL.

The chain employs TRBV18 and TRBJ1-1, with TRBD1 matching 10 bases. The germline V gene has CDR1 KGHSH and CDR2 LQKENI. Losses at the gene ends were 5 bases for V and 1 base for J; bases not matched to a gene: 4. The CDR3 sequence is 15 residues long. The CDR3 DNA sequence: TGTGCCAGCTCATGGAGGGACAGGGGGAACACTGAAGCTTTCTTT. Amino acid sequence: CASSWRDRGNTEAFF.

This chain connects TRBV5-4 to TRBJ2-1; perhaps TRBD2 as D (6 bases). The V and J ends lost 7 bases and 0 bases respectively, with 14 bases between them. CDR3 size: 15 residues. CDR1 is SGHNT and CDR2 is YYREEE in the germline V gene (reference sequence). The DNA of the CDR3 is TGTGCCAGCGGGACTCCCCAGGCCTCCTACAATGAGCAGTTCTTC. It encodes CASGTPQASYNEQFF.

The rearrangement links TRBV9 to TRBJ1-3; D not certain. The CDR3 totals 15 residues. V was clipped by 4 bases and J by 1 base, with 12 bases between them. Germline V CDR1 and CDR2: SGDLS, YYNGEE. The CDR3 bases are TGTGCCAGCAGCCTTTACGATTCTTCTGGAAACACCATATATTTT. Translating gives CASSLYDSSGNTIYF.

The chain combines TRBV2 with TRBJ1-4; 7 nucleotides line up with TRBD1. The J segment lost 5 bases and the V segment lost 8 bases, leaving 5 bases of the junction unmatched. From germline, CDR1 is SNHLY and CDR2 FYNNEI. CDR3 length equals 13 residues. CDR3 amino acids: CASRSDRNEKLFF. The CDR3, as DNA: TGTGCCAGCCGCTCGGACAGGAATGAAAAACTGTTTTTT. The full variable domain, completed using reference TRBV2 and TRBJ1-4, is EPEVTQTPSHQVTQMGQEVILRCVPISNHLYFYWYRQILGQKVEFLVSFYNNEISEKSEIFDDQFSVERPDGSNFTLKIRSTKLEDSAMYFCASRSDRNEKLFFGSGTQLSVL.

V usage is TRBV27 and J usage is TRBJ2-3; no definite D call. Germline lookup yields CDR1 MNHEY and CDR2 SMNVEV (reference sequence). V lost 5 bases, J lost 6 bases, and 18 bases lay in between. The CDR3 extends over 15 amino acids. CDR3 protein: CASSSIPIRSDTQYF. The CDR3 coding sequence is TGTGCCAGCAGTAGCATACCGATCAGGTCGGATACGCAGTATTTT.